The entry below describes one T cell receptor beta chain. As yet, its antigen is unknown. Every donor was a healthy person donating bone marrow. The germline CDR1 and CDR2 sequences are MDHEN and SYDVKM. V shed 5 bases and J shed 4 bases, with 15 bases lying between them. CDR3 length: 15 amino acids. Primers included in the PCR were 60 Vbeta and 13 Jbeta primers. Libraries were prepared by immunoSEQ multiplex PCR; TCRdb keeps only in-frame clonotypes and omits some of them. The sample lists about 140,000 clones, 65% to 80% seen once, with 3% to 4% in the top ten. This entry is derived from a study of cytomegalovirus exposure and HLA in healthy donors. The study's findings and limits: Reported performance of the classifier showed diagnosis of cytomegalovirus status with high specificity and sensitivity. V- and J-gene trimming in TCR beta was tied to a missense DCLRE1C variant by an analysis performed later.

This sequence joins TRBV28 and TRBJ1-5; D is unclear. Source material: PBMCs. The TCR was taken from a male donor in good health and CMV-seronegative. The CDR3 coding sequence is TGTGCCAGCAGTCCCCTCGGCAGGATTAATCAGCCCCAGCATTTT. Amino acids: CASSPLGRINQPQHF.